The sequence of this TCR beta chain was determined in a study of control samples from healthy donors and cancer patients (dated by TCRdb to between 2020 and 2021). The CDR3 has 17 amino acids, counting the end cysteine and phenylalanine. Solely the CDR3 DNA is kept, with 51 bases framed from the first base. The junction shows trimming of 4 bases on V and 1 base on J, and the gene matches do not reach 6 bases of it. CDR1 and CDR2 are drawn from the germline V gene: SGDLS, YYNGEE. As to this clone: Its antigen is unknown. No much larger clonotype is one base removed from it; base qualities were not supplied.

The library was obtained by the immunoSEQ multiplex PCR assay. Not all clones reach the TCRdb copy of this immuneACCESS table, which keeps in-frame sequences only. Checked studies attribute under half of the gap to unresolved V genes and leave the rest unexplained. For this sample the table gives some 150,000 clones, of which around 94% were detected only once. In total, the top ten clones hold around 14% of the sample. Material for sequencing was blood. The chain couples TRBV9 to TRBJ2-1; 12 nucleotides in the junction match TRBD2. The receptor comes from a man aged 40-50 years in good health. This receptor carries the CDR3 CASSPSGGALSYNEQFF. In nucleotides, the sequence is TGTGCCAGCAGCCCTAGCGGGGGGGCCCTTTCCTACAATGAGCAGTTCTTC.